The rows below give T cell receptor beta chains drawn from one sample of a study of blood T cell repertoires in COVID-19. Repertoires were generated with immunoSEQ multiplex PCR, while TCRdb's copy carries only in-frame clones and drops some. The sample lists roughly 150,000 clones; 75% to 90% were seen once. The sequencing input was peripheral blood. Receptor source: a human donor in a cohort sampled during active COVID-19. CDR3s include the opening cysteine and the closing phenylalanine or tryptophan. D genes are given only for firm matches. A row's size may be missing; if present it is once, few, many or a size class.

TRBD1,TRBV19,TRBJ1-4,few,CASSIDLWGTGVRKLFF,TGTGCCAGTAGTATAGATCTGTGGGGGACAGGGGTACGAAAACTGTTTTTT
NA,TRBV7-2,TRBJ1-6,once,CASSLVTGNSPLHF,TGTGCCAGCAGCTTAGTAACGGGGAATTCACCCCTCCACTTT
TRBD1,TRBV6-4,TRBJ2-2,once,CASSLAQGAVGELFF,TGTGCCAGCAGCCTCGCACAGGGGGCAGTCGGGGAGCTGTTTTTT
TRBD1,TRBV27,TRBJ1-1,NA,CASSATGGELAEAFF,TGTGCCAGCAGTGCCACAGGGGGCGAGTTGGCTGAAGCTTTCTTT
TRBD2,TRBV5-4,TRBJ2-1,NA,CASSWRLAGPYNEQFF,TGTGCCAGCAGCTGGAGACTAGCGGGACCCTACAATGAGCAGTTCTTC
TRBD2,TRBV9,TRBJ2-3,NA,CASSVGTSGSDTQYF,TGTGCCAGCAGCGTAGGCACTAGCGGATCAGATACGCAGTATTTT
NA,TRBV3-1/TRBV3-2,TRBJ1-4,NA,CASSQVRNEKLFF,TGTGCCAGCAGCCAAGTGAGGAATGAAAAACTGTTTTTT
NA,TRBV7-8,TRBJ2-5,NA,CASSLGFGGPYQETQYF,TGTGCCAGCAGCTTAGGGTTCGGGGGGCCTTACCAAGAGACCCAGTACTTC
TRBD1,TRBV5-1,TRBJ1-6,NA,CASRAGQGNSPLHF,TGCGCCAGTCGAGCGGGACAGGGGAATTCACCCCTCCACTTT
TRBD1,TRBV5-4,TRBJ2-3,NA,CASSVDRGVITDTQYF,TGTGCCAGCAGCGTGGACAGGGGGGTCATCACAGATACGCAGTATTTT
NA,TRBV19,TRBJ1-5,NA,CASLGNRGASNQPQHF,TGTGCCAGTTTGGGTAACCGGGGTGCTAGCAATCAGCCCCAGCATTTT
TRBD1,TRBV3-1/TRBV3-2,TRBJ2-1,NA,CASSPADRANEQFF,TGTGCCAGCAGCCCTGCGGACAGGGCGAATGAGCAGTTCTTC
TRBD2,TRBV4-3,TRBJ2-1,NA,CASSQESPSGLAGVSEQFF,TGCGCCAGCAGCCAAGAATCGCCATCAGGGCTAGCGGGAGTAAGTGAGCAGTTCTTC
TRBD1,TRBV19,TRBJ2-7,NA,CASSIDRASIYEQYF,TGTGCCAGTAGTATTGACAGGGCCTCGATCTACGAGCAGTACTTC
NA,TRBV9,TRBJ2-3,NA,CASSARVSGTDTQYF,TGTGCCAGCAGTGCACGCGTATCCGGCACAGATACGCAGTATTTT
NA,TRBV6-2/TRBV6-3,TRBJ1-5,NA,CASSFNRYQPQHF,TGTGCCAGCAGTTTCAACAGATATCAGCCCCAGCATTTT
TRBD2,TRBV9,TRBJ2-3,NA,CASSPSGTRSSQYF,TGTGCCAGCAGCCCATCAGGGACTAGAAGTTCGCAGTATTTT
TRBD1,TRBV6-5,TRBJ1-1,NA,CASSRPGQQAFF,TGTGCCAGCAGCCGACCGGGACAGCAAGCTTTCTTT
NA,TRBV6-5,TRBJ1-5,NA,CASRATLFQPQHF,TGTGCCAGCAGAGCGACCCTTTTTCAGCCCCAGCATTTT
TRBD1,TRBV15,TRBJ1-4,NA,CATSRDFRQGSNEKLFF,TGTGCCACCAGCAGAGATTTTAGACAGGGCTCCAATGAAAAACTGTTTTTT
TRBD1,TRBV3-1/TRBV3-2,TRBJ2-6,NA,CASSQPTGDFSGANVLTF,TGTGCCAGCAGCCAGCCGACAGGGGACTTCTCTGGGGCCAACGTCCTGACTTTC
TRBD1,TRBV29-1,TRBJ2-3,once,CSVGDRVVPDTQYF,TGCAGCGTGGGAGACAGGGTGGTACCAGATACGCAGTATTTT
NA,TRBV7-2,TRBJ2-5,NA,CASSLRSLQETQYF,TGTGCCAGCAGCTTACGGAGCCTCCAAGAGACCCAGTACTTC
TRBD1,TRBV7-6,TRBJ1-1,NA,CASSSSGGTGDTEAFF,TGTGCCAGCAGCTCCTCCGGCGGGACAGGGGACACTGAAGCTTTCTTT
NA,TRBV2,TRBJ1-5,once,CASGGTTQHF,TGTGCCAGCGGTGGGACAACCCAGCATTTT
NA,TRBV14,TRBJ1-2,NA,CASSPRQAGGYTF,TGTGCCAGCAGCCCCCGACAGGCTGGTGGCTACACCTTC
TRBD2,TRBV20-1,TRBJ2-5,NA,CSASMLAGGPQETQYF,TGCAGTGCTAGTATGCTAGCGGGGGGACCCCAGGAGACCCAGTACTTC
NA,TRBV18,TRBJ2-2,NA,CASSPPSSDTGELFF,TGTGCCAGCTCACCCCCTAGCTCGGACACCGGGGAGCTGTTTTTT
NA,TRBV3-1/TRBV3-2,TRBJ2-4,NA,CASSQGGGWNIQYF,TGTGCCAGCAGCCAAGGGGGCGGTTGGAACATTCAGTACTTC
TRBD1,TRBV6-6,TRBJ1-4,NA,CASSRDRGGTNEKLFF,TGTGCCAGCAGTAGGGACAGGGGAGGAACTAATGAAAAACTGTTTTTT
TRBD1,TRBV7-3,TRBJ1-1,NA,CASSRGLGTEAFF,TGTGCCAGCAGCAGGGGGCTAGGTACTGAAGCTTTCTTT
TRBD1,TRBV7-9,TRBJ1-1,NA,CASSLGDRVDTEAFF,TGTGCCAGCAGCTTAGGGGACAGGGTCGACACTGAAGCTTTCTTT
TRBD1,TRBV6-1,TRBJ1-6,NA,CASSELGTGFTPLHF,TGTGCCAGCAGTGAATTGGGGACAGGTTTTACACCCCTCCACTTT
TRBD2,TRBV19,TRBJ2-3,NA,CASSPSGGTPDTQYF,TGTGCCAGTAGTCCTAGCGGGGGTACCCCAGATACGCAGTATTTT
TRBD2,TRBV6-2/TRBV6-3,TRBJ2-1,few,CASSYSGTRSLDNEQFF,TGTGCCAGCAGTTACTCTGGGACTAGGAGTTTGGACAATGAGCAGTTCTTC
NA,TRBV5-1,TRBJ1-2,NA,CASSPGQLYGYTF,TGCGCCAGCAGCCCGGGACAACTCTATGGCTACACCTTC
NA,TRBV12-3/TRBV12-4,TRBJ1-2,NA,CASSLEGFYGYTF,TGTGCCAGCAGCTTGGAGGGATTCTATGGCTACACCTTC
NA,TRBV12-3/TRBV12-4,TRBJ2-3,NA,CASSPSTDTQYF,TGTGCCAGCAGTCCTTCGACAGATACGCAGTATTTT
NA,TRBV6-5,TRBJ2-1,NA,CASREGHNEQFF,TGTGCCAGCAGGGAGGGACACAATGAGCAGTTCTTC
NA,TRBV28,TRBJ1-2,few,CASSRGDKGNYGYTF,TGTGCCAGCAGTCGAGGGGACAAGGGCAACTATGGCTACACCTTC
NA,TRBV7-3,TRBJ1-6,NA,CASRPGLGNSPLHF,TGTGCCAGCAGACCAGGGTTGGGGAATTCACCCCTCCACTTT
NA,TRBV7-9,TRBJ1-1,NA,CASSSNRRSGTEAFF,TGTGCCAGCAGCTCAAACCGCCGCAGCGGCACTGAAGCTTTCTTT
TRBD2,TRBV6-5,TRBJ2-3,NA,CASSWTSGDTQYF,TGTGCCAGCAGTTGGACTAGCGGAGATACGCAGTATTTT
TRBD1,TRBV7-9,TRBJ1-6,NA,CASSQGTGSSPLHF,TGTGCCAGCAGCCAGGGGACAGGGAGTTCACCCCTCCACTTT
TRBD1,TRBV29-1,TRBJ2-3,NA,CSVQGASSTDTQYF,TGCAGCGTACAGGGGGCGTCGAGCACAGATACGCAGTATTTT
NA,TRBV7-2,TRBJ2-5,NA,CASSLARLAVETQYF,TGTGCCAGCAGCTTAGCGAGGCTAGCAGTGGAGACCCAGTACTTC
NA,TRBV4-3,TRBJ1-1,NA,CASSLQMNTEAFF,TGCGCCAGCAGCTTGCAGATGAACACTGAAGCTTTCTTT
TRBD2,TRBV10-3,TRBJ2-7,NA,CAISPGLGSYEQYF,TGTGCCATCAGCCCGGGACTAGGCTCCTACGAGCAGTACTTC
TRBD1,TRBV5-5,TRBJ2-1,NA,CASSSTGQGWNEQFF,TGTGCCAGCAGCTCGACGGGACAGGGCTGGAATGAGCAGTTCTTC